Reported below is one T cell receptor (beta chain). This sample was taken from a study of blood T cell repertoires in COVID-19. Clones were read by immunoSEQ multiplex PCR, and TCRdb kept only the in-frame ones, dropping some. This table holds around 430,000 clones, approximately 87% found once. This CDR3 spans 16 amino acids. Germline CDR1 reads LNHDA; CDR2 reads SQIVND (reference sequence). With V trimmed by 3 bases and J by 8 bases, 10 bases remained unmatched. Participants' reported clinical history set cohort assignment. The genes are TRBV19 and TRBJ2-1; 10 positions match TRBD1. The sequence was collected from a woman aged 45 to 65 who had recovered from COVID-19. The sample comprised PBMCs or T cells enriched from blood (not recorded which). DNA for the CDR3: TGTGCCAGTAGTATTATTAGGACAGGGGGAATCTATGAGCAGTTCTTC. This gives the protein CASSIIRTGGIYEQFF.